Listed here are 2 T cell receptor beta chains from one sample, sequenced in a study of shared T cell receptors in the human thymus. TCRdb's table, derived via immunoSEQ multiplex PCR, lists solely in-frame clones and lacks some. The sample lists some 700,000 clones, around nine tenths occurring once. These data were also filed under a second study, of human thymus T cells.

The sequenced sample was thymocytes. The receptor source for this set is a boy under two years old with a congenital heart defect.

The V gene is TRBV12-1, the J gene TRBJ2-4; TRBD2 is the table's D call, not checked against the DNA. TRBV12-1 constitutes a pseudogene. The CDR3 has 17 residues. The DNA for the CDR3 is TGTGCCAGCAGCCAGGACTGGCATCCAAGGGTGGAAAACATTCAGTACTTC. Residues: CASSQDWHPRVENIQYF.

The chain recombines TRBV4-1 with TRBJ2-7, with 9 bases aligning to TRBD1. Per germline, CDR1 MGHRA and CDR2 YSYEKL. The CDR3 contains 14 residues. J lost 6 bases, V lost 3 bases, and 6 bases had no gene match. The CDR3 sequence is CASSHRQGVGEQYF. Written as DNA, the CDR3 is TGCGCCAGCAGCCACCGACAGGGGGTGGGCGAGCAGTACTTC.